Listed below are T cell receptor beta chains from one sample, sequenced in a study of Ad26.COV2.S vaccination and SARS-CoV-2 variants. Sequencing used immunoSEQ multiplex PCR; TCRdb keeps in-frame clones, though not all of them. The sample lists some 350,000 clones; 92% were seen once. Here the sequenced sample was peripheral blood, taken after recovery from COVID-19. The receptor set was obtained from a human donor who had recovered from COVID-19. CDR3s include the opening cysteine and the closing phenylalanine or tryptophan. The order of the fields is clone size, CDR3 length, V gene, D gene, J gene, CDR3 DNA, CDR3 protein. A D gene is named only where the DNA matches it firmly. Clone size is given for some rows only: seen once, a few or many times, or a class if the clone is expanded.

>-|11|TRBV2|-|TRBJ1-2
TGTGCCAGCGCCCAACTTGGAGGCTACACCTTC
CASAQLGGYTF
>-|15|TRBV7-8|-|TRBJ1-3
TGTGCCAGCAGCCGCGGACCGAACTCTGGAAACACCATATATTTT
CASSRGPNSGNTIYF
>-|12|TRBV6-2/TRBV6-3|-|TRBJ1-1
TGTGCCAGCAGTTACCTGACCACTGAAGCTTTCTTT
CASSYLTTEAFF
>-|13|TRBV6-2/TRBV6-3|-|TRBJ1-1
TGTGCCAGCAGCTTAGGGACGAACACTGAAGCTTTCTTT
CASSLGTNTEAFF
>-|12|TRBV7-9|-|TRBJ1-1
TGTGCCAGCAGTAAAGCAGGGACAGAAGCTTTCTTT
CASSKAGTEAFF
>-|16|TRBV6-2/TRBV6-3|-|TRBJ1-5
TGTGCCAGCAGTGGGCCCTCGGACCCGATAAATCAGCCCCAGCATTTT
CASSGPSDPINQPQHF
>-|15|TRBV6-6|-|TRBJ1-3
TGTGCCACCCTTGGGACTTCGAGCTCTGGAAACACCATATATTTT
CATLGTSSSGNTIYF
>-|14|TRBV11-2|-|TRBJ2-7
TGTGCCAGCAGCTTAACGTCGTCAGCCCACGGGCAGTACTTC
CASSLTSSAHGQYF
>-|12|TRBV5-4|-|TRBJ1-2
TGTGCCAGCAGCGACAGGAACTATGGCTACACCTTC
CASSDRNYGYTF
>-|14|TRBV3-1/TRBV3-2|-|TRBJ1-1
TGTGCCAGCAGCCAACAGGGGAGGAACACTGAAGCTTTCTTT
CASSQQGRNTEAFF
>-|14|TRBV6-5|TRBD1|TRBJ1-1
TGTGCCACCCGGTCAGGGGGCAAGAACACTGAAGCTTTCTTT
CATRSGGKNTEAFF
>-|14|TRBV7-9|-|TRBJ1-2
TGTGCCAGCAGCTCCAGAACAGGGTTGGGAGGCTACACCTTC
CASSSRTGLGGYTF
>-|15|TRBV27|-|TRBJ2-5
TGTGCCAGCAGTGCCTACAGGTCTACACAAGAGACCCAGTACTTC
CASSAYRSTQETQYF
>-|16|TRBV5-5|TRBD2|TRBJ2-3
TGTGCCAGCAGCTCTGGACTAGCGGGGGGATCGGATACGCAGTATTTT
CASSSGLAGGSDTQYF
>-|14|TRBV10-3|-|TRBJ2-3
TGTGCCATCAGTGAGGACGGCACAAGGGATACGCAGTATTTT
CAISEDGTRDTQYF
>-|16|TRBV6-5|-|TRBJ2-2
TGTGCCAGCAGTTTAAGGCCACCCGTTGACACCGGGGAGCTGTTTTTT
CASSLRPPVDTGELFF
>-|15|TRBV4-1|-|TRBJ1-2
TGCGCCAGCAGCCAAGAAAGGGAAGGGGACTATGGCTACACCTTC
CASSQEREGDYGYTF
>-|14|TRBV23-1|-|TRBJ2-2
TGCGCCAGCAGTTTGACTGCGAACACCGGGGAGCTGTTTTTT
CASSLTANTGELFF
>-|14|TRBV19|-|TRBJ2-1
TGTGCCAGTAGTATGTGGGTATCCTACAATGAGCAGTTCTTC
CASSMWVSYNEQFF
>-|18|TRBV18|-|TRBJ2-6
TGTGCCAGCTCACCACCAGTGACCGATCCTACTGGGGCCAACGTCCTGACTTTC
CASSPPVTDPTGANVLTF
>-|16|TRBV5-5|TRBD1|TRBJ2-7
TGTGCCAGCAGCTTGGAGGGACAGCCGAGCTGGGACGAGCAGTACTTC
CASSLEGQPSWDEQYF
>-|15|TRBV5-4|-|TRBJ1-6
TGTGCCAGCAGCTTGGAACCGGGTACTAATTCACCCCTCCACTTT
CASSLEPGTNSPLHF
>-|15|TRBV6-6|-|TRBJ1-1
TGTGCCAGCAGTCAACCGACGGAGATGAACACTGAAGCTTTCTTT
CASSQPTEMNTEAFF
>-|13|TRBV20-1|-|TRBJ2-3
TGCAGTGCTAGTATTATAAACACAGATACGCAGTATTTT
CSASIINTDTQYF
>-|15|TRBV19|TRBD1|TRBJ1-1
TGTGCCAGTAGTATCAGGGGGCGTATGGACACTGAAGCTTTCTTT
CASSIRGRMDTEAFF
>-|13|TRBV19|-|TRBJ1-4
TGTGCCAGCTTAGCCAGGGTGAATGAAAAACTGTTTTTT
CASLARVNEKLFF
>-|15|TRBV5-4|-|TRBJ1-2
TGTGCCAGCAGCAACGGGCCCCGACAGGACTATGGCTACACCTTC
CASSNGPRQDYGYTF
>-|11|TRBV6-6|-|TRBJ2-7
TGTGCCAGCAGTCACTCGGGTGAGCAGTACTTC
CASSHSGEQYF
>once|14|TRBV9|-|TRBJ2-7
TGTGCCAGCAGCGCGGGATCGAGCTCCTACGAGCAGTACTTC
CASSAGSSSYEQYF
>-|15|TRBV20-1|-|TRBJ1-5
TGCAGTGCTAGTCAAGGGCAAAAAAGCAATCAGCCCCAGCATTTT
CSASQGQKSNQPQHF
>-|18|TRBV6-2/TRBV6-3|-|TRBJ2-7
TGTGCCAGCAGTTACCCGAACCTAGGGACAAGTCCTACCTACGAGCAGTACTTC
CASSYPNLGTSPTYEQYF
>once|17|TRBV7-9|-|TRBJ1-1
TGTGCCAGCAGCTTAAGTGGGGCGCGAAGAAGGGGCACTGAAGCTTTCTTT
CASSLSGARRRGTEAFF
>-|13|TRBV12-3/TRBV12-4|-|TRBJ1-2
TGTGCCAGCAGCCCCGGGGGCTTATATGGCTACACCTTC
CASSPGGLYGYTF
>-|12|TRBV27|-|TRBJ2-7
TGTGCCAGCAGGGGCGACCCGGCCGAGCAGTACTTC
CASRGDPAEQYF
>-|12|TRBV29-1|-|TRBJ2-7
TGCAGCGTTGAATTCTGGGGGACCGAGCAGTACTTC
CSVEFWGTEQYF
>-|15|TRBV19|TRBD1|TRBJ1-1
TGTGCCAGTAGTCCCCTTGGACAGGGTAACACTGAAGCTTTCTTT
CASSPLGQGNTEAFF
>-|13|TRBV2|-|TRBJ2-7
TGTGCCAGCAGAATAGGGATGGGCTACGAGCAGTACTTC
CASRIGMGYEQYF
>-|12|TRBV7-9|-|TRBJ2-7
TGTGCCAGCAGCTTGCCCCTCGGCGAGCAGTACTTC
CASSLPLGEQYF
>few|14|TRBV6-5|-|TRBJ1-4
TGTGCCAGCAGTTCTAGTGCAACTAATGAAAAACTGTTTTTT
CASSSSATNEKLFF
>-|16|TRBV5-6|TRBD1|TRBJ2-1
TGTGCCAGCAGCTTGCTCGGGACAGGGTTTCTCGATGAGCAGTTCTTC
CASSLLGTGFLDEQFF
>-|12|TRBV12-3/TRBV12-4|-|TRBJ2-3
TGTGCCAGCAGTACGGAGTCAGATACGCAGTATTTT
CASSTESDTQYF
>once|13|TRBV19|-|TRBJ1-6
TGTGCCAGTATAGGGCAGGGAGAATCACCCCTCCACTTT
CASIGQGESPLHF
>-|13|TRBV12-3/TRBV12-4|-|TRBJ1-2
TGTGCCAGCAGTTTAGGCAGACTATATGGCTACACCTTC
CASSLGRLYGYTF
>-|14|TRBV2|-|TRBJ2-2
TGTGCCAGCGTGGGGGGGCCGGAAACCGGGGAGCTGTTTTTT
CASVGGPETGELFF
>-|17|TRBV21-1|-|TRBJ2-6
TGTGCCAGCAGCAAGACAGGGGGCGCGTCTGGGGCCAACGTCCTGACTTTC
CASSKTGGASGANVLTF
>-|14|TRBV12-5|TRBD2|TRBJ2-7
TGTGCTAGTGGTTTGCTAGCGGGCGGAGGGGAGCAGTACTTC
CASGLLAGGGEQYF
>-|15|TRBV5-1|TRBD1|TRBJ2-4
TGCGCCAGCAGCCAAGGCGGGACAGGAAAAAACATTCAGTACTTC
CASSQGGTGKNIQYF
>-|14|TRBV29-1|TRBD2|TRBJ2-1
TGCAGCGTCCGGACTAGCGGGGGAACCAATGAGCAGTTCTTC
CSVRTSGGTNEQFF
>-|12|TRBV12-3/TRBV12-4|TRBD1|TRBJ1-1
TGTGCCAGCAGGGCAGGGGGCACTGAAGCTTTCTTT
CASRAGGTEAFF
>-|13|TRBV2|-|TRBJ2-1
TGTGCCAGCAGTGACTTGCTATACAATGAGCAGTTCTTC
CASSDLLYNEQFF
>-|11|TRBV7-9|-|TRBJ2-1
TGTGCCAGCAGCTCCGGGAGTGAGCAGTTCTTC
CASSSGSEQFF
>-|12|TRBV24-1|-|TRBJ2-5
TGTGCCACCAGTGACCAACAAGAGACCCAGTACTTC
CATSDQQETQYF
>-|15|TRBV5-1|-|TRBJ1-1
TGCGCCAGCAGCCAAACTACGGGACACAACACTGAAGCTTTCTTT
CASSQTTGHNTEAFF
>-|17|TRBV10-3|TRBD2|TRBJ2-1
TGTGCCATCGCGGAGCGGGGGGGCCCGGGCTCCTACAATGAGCAGTTCTTC
CAIAERGGPGSYNEQFF
>-|16|TRBV2|TRBD2|TRBJ2-1
TGTGCCAGCAGTCCTCGGACTAGCCCCGTATACAATGAGCAGTTCTTC
CASSPRTSPVYNEQFF
>-|12|TRBV7-9|-|TRBJ2-7
TGTGCCAGCAGCCTAAACTTCTACGAGCAGTACTTC
CASSLNFYEQYF
>few|13|TRBV7-9|-|TRBJ1-5
TGTGCCAGCAGCTTAGGGGGCCTAGGGCCCCAGCATTTT
CASSLGGLGPQHF